The 26 T cell receptor beta chains in this list originate from one sample, sequenced in a study of cytomegalovirus exposure and HLA in healthy donors. Researchers ran the PCR with 60 Vbeta and 13 Jbeta primers. Some clones are missing from TCRdb's copy, which holds only in-frame ones; the method was immunoSEQ multiplex PCR. This repertoire includes 60,000 to 80,000 clones. Sequencing was performed on PBMCs. The receptor source for this set is a boy aged 10-17 years in good health and CMV-seronegative.

The chain carries TRBV19 and TRBJ2-7, with D possibly TRBD1 on 6 matching bases. The CDR3 loop spans 14 amino acids. Trimming removed 3 bases from V and 7 bases from J, with 16 bases in between. CDR1 is LNHDA and CDR2 is SQIVND in the germline V gene (reference sequence). The CDR3 is CASSIPGHIREQYF. In nucleotides, the CDR3 is TGTGCCAGTAGTATCCCGGGACATATCCGAGAGCAGTACTTC.

V gene TRBV7-9 combines with J gene TRBJ1-2; TRBD1 matches 7 bases. The CDR3 sequence is 16 residues long. The germline gives CDR1 SEHNR, CDR2 FQNEAQ (reference sequence). Trimming took 5 bases from V and 4 from J; bases not matched to a gene: 13. The CDR3 region is CASSRYRDSRPYGYTF. The CDR3 bases are TGTGCCAGCAGCAGGTACCGGGACAGCCGTCCCTATGGCTACACCTTC.

The chain is built from TRBV5-4 and TRBJ1-2; 9 bases agree with TRBD1. This CDR3 has 14 residues. V lost 3 bases, J lost 4 bases, and 4 bases stayed unmatched. Germline CDR1 and CDR2: SGHNT and YYREEE (reference sequence). CDR3 bases: TGTGCCAGCAGCTCCTTGGGACAGGGCTATGGCTACACCTTC. This encodes CASSSLGQGYGYTF. The whole variable domain, filled in from reference TRBV5-4 and TRBJ1-2, reads ETGVTQSPTHLIKTRGQQVTLRCSSQSGHNTVSWYQQALGQGPQFIFQYYREEENGRGNFPPRFSGLQFPNYSSELNVNALELDDSALYLCASSSLGQGYGYTFGSGTRLTVV.

This rearrangement joins TRBV9 to TRBJ2-5; a possible D gene is TRBD2 (5 bases). V lost 0 bases to trimming and J lost 5 bases, with 11 bases between them. CDR3 length: 14 residues. In germline, CDR1 is SGDLS, CDR2 YYNGEE. The CDR3 coding sequence is TGTGCCAGCAGCGTAGACCTAGCTTGGGAGACCCAGTACTTC. Amino acid sequence: CASSVDLAWETQYF.

The chain employs TRBV7-9 and TRBJ2-1; D possibly corresponds to TRBD2 (6 bases). V lost 5 bases, J lost 10 bases, and 18 bases lay in between. CDR1 is SEHNR, CDR2 FQNEAQ, per germline (reference sequence). CDR3 length equals 14 residues. The CDR3 spells CASSPFVAGFEQFF. The DNA of the CDR3 is TGTGCCAGCAGCCCTTTTGTCGCGGGGTTCGAGCAGTTCTTC.

The chain combines TRBV7-2 with TRBJ2-3; 11 nucleotides match TRBD2. The trim removed 5 bases at V and 6 bases at J, leaving 13 bases unmatched. Germline CDR1 reads SGHTA; CDR2 reads FQGNSA. This CDR3 spans 17 amino acids. CDR3 nucleotide sequence: TGTGCCAGCAGCCCAGTAGCGGGAGGGGGGGGCGCGGATACGCAGTATTTT. Amino acid sequence: CASSPVAGGGGADTQYF.

The V call is TRBV5-1, the J call TRBJ1-5, with D unresolved. Germline CDR1 reads SGHRS; CDR2 reads YFSETQ. This CDR3 spans 15 amino acids. The V end was cut by 0 bases, the J end by 0 bases, with 7 bases between. The CDR3 coding sequence is TGCGCCAGCAGCTTGGGAGGGAATAGCAATCAGCCCCAGCATTTT. As protein: CASSLGGNSNQPQHF.

The chain carries TRBV29-1 and TRBJ1-5; D not certain. CDR1 and CDR2 from the germline V gene are SQVTM and ANQGSEA. V lost 2 bases and J lost 2, with 13 bases in between. The CDR3 spans 15 residues. CDR3 nucleotides: TGCAGCGTTGAAATAGAGGGCAGCGGCAATCAGCCCCAGCATTTT. The encoded protein is CSVEIEGSGNQPQHF. The variable domain in full, completed from reference TRBV29-1 and TRBJ1-5, reads SAVISQKPSRDICQRGTSLTIQCQVDSQVTMMFWYRQQPGQSLTLIATANQGSEATYESGFVIDKFPISRPNLTFSTLTVSNMSPEDSSIYLCSVEIEGSGNQPQHFGDGTRLSIL.

The gene calls are TRBV15 and TRBJ2-4; a possible D gene is TRBD1 (6 bases). Deletions cut 0 bases from V and 0 bases from J, with 15 bases between. Germline V gives CDR1 LNHNV, CDR2 YYDKDF (reference sequence). The CDR3 contains 18 residues. The CDR3 is CATSRDPGQKIAKNIQYF. CDR3 DNA: TGTGCCACCAGCAGAGACCCTGGACAGAAGATAGCCAAAAACATTCAGTACTTC.

J is TRBJ2-7 and V is TRBV5-4; 8 bases are a match to TRBD1. The J segment lost 4 bases and the V segment lost 9 bases, leaving 9 bases of the junction unmatched. This CDR3 has 13 amino acids. CDR1 SGHNT and CDR2 YYREEE come from the germline V gene (reference sequence). CDR3 DNA: TGTGCCACAACGCCCCAGGGGGCTTACGAGCAGTACTTC. Translated: CATTPQGAYEQYF.

V is TRBV5-4 and J is TRBJ1-3, with 8 bases fitting TRBD1. Unmatched junction bases numbered 2, after V lost 4 bases and J lost 2 bases. This CDR3 is 14 amino acids long. CDR1 and CDR2 from the germline V gene are SGHNT and YYREEE (reference sequence). CDR3 region: CASSGRGPGNTIYF. The CDR3 nucleotides read TGTGCCAGCAGCGGCAGGGGGCCTGGAAACACCATATATTTT.

V gene TRBV19 combines with J gene TRBJ1-5, with 7 bases lining up with TRBD1. The junction had 8 bases not matched to a gene; V was cut back by 9 bases and J by 0 bases. Germline V gene lookup returns CDR1 LNHDA and CDR2 SQIVND (reference sequence). CDR3 length: 15 residues. CDR3 DNA: TGTGCCAGCAAATCGACAGGGAATAGCAATCAGCCCCAGCATTTT. Translation: CASKSTGNSNQPQHF.

The V gene is TRBV7-9, the J gene TRBJ2-5; weak D call: TRBD1 (6 bases). Trimming shortened V by 4 bases and J by 4 bases, and 13 bases separated the two germline ends. Germline assignment: CDR1 SEHNR and CDR2 FQNEAQ (reference sequence). The CDR3 has 14 residues. The CDR3 reads CASSSPDRGETQYF. As DNA, the CDR3 is TGTGCCAGCAGCTCACCGGACAGAGGAGAGACCCAGTACTTC.

The chain combines TRBV9 with TRBJ1-1; D is possibly TRBD1 (5 bases). In germline, CDR1 is SGDLS, CDR2 YYNGEE. The CDR3 runs 15 residues. Trimming stripped 4 bases from V and 0 bases from J, with 13 bases between. CDR3: CASSPHGAMNTEAFF. The CDR3 bases are TGTGCCAGCAGCCCCCATGGGGCCATGAACACTGAAGCTTTCTTT.

V and J are TRBV29-1 and TRBJ1-2; tentatively, D is TRBD1 (6 bases). The V and J ends lost 6 bases and 2 bases respectively, with 13 bases between them. This CDR3 region has 13 residues. CDR1 and CDR2 (germline): SQVTM, ANQGSEA. The CDR3 reads CSVGQLLNYGYTF. The CDR3 nucleotides are TGCAGCGTAGGACAGCTACTCAACTATGGCTACACCTTC.

V is TRBV13 and J is TRBJ2-7; D ambiguous. Deletions cut 4 bases from V and 0 bases from J, with 13 bases between. Germline values: CDR1 PRHDT, CDR2 FYEKMQ (reference sequence). This CDR3 has 15 residues. The CDR3 DNA sequence: TGTGCCAGCAGCTCCGCGGCGCGGAGCTCCTACGAGCAGTACTTC. This translates into CASSSAARSSYEQYF.

This chain joins TRBV12-5 and TRBJ1-5; maybe TRBD1 (6 bases). CDR1 and CDR2 from the germline V gene are LGHNT and FRNRAP. V lost 6 bases and J lost 5, with 20 bases in between. The CDR3 runs to 16 residues. The CDR3 reads CASGSTREDRYQPQHF. The DNA for the CDR3 is TGTGCTAGTGGATCTACCCGGGAGGACAGATATCAGCCCCAGCATTTT.

J is TRBJ2-1 and V is TRBV25-1; no clear D. Germline CDR1 is MGHDK and CDR2 is SYGVNS. Deletions cut 4 bases from V and 10 bases from J, with 8 bases between. The length of the CDR3 is 11 residues. CDR3 coding DNA: TGTGCCAGCAGTGCGCTAAAGGAGCAGTTCTTC. Amino acids: CASSALKEQFF.

The chain couples TRBV5-1 to TRBJ1-4; D uncertain. This CDR3 comprises 14 residues. Trimming took 0 bases from V and 3 from J, leaving 6 bases between them. Germline lookup yields CDR1 SGHRS and CDR2 YFSETQ. In DNA, the CDR3 is TGCGCCAGCAGCTTGGAACGGTCTAATGAAAAACTGTTTTTT. It translates to CASSLERSNEKLFF.

V gene TRBV6-6 combines with J gene TRBJ1-1, with 10 positions matching TRBD1. With V trimmed by 6 bases and J by 3 bases, 10 bases remained unmatched. This CDR3 contains 16 residues. Germline values: CDR1 MNHNY, CDR2 SVGAGI (reference sequence). The CDR3 spells CASSHYRDRGDTEAFF. CDR3 coding DNA: TGTGCCAGCAGCCACTACCGGGACAGGGGCGACACTGAAGCTTTCTTT.

The chain links TRBV5-1 to TRBJ1-3; tentative D call: TRBD1 (5 bases). The length of the CDR3 is 16 residues. CDR1 and CDR2 (germline): SGHRS, YFSETQ. Between the trimmed V and J ends, which lost 5 bases and 0 bases, there was a span of 15 bases. The CDR3 spells CASSRDFQSSGNTIYF. CDR3 sequence (DNA): TGCGCCAGCAGTCGGGACTTCCAGAGCTCTGGAAACACCATATATTTT.

The genes are TRBV5-1 and TRBJ2-7, with a possible D match to TRBD2 (6 bases). The ends were cut back, 4 bases at V and 4 bases at J, with 12 bases in the middle. This CDR3 spans 13 amino acids. From germline, CDR1 is SGHRS and CDR2 YFSETQ. CDR3 loop: CASSPGVLYEQYF. The CDR3 region has the DNA TGCGCCAGCAGCCCGGGGGTCCTTTACGAGCAGTACTTC.

The rearrangement joins TRBV18 to TRBJ1-1; 8 nucleotides line up with TRBD1. The CDR3 runs 13 residues. CDR1 and CDR2 (germline): KGHSH, LQKENI. V lost 5 bases and J lost 3; bases outside the gene matches: 2. CDR3 sequence reads: CASSSGQDTEAFF. CDR3 nucleotides: TGTGCCAGCTCATCGGGACAGGACACTGAAGCTTTCTTT.

CDR3 in amino acids: CASRGGLNEQFF. CDR3 nucleotide sequence: TGTGCCAGTCGTGGGGGACTCAATGAGCAGTTCTTC. The rearrangement links TRBV19 to TRBJ2-1, with a tentative D call TRBD2 (6 bases). The germline V and J ends were trimmed by 8 bases and 6 bases, with 11 bases remaining between them. The CDR3 loop spans 12 amino acids. The V gene's germline CDR1 is LNHDA and CDR2 SQIVND (reference sequence).

The V gene is TRBV5-1, the J gene TRBJ1-4, with D perhaps TRBD1 (5 bases). Germline CDR1 SGHRS, CDR2 YFSETQ. The CDR3 is 15 amino acids. Trimming cost V 2 bases and J 8 bases, with 16 bases left between them. The CDR3 spells CASSFTTAGGEKLFF. The CDR3 DNA sequence: TGCGCCAGCAGCTTTACGACAGCCGGGGGAGAAAAACTGTTTTTT.

The chain recombines TRBV6-6 with TRBJ2-7; 7 positions match TRBD1. V lost 2 bases to trimming and J lost 7 bases; unmatched junction nucleotides: 8. The CDR3 consists of 14 residues. Germline-derived CDR1 and CDR2 are MNHNY and SVGAGI (reference sequence). CDR3 nucleotides: TGTGCCAGCAGTTACCGGGACAGCTACTTGGAGCAGTACTTC. As protein: CASSYRDSYLEQYF.